Below are 6 T cell receptor beta chains sequenced from a single sample in a study of blood T cells in healthy people across ages (dated by TCRdb to between 2015 and 2016). Library generation was performed with 5' RACE. The sequencer was an Illumina HiSeq 2500. A second about 6 to 11 cycle PCR used a sample-barcoded 5' primer and a J-beta primer mix. TCRdb reprocessed the public reads (quality trimming at Q25 with fastp, clone calling with MiXCR) and kept in-frame beta chains. Merged by CDR3 protein, the rows form single entries marked with the most common genes and DNA. The sample contains 800,000 to 950,000 distinct CDR3 sequences, just under 30% of them found a single time. Clones ranked in the top ten supply approximately 10% of the sample. A further study also used this sample, focusing on T cells of mothers and their children.

The sample comprised blood. These receptors all stem from a woman between 40 and 50 years old in good health.

This clonotype was found many times. The CDR3 nucleotides read TGTGCCAGCAGTTACGAATGGGGACAGGGAAGCTACACCTTC. Amino acid sequence: CASSYEWGQGSYTF. The rearrangement links TRBV6-5 to TRBJ1-2; TRBD1 matches 9 bases. CDR3 length equals 14 residues. The trim removed 2 bases at V and 9 bases at J, leaving 7 bases unmatched. CDR1 and CDR2 (germline): MNHEY, SVGAGI.

The J gene is TRBJ1-5, the V gene TRBV6-6; a weak D match, TRBD1 (6 bases). The CDR3 spans 14 residues. Germline V gene sequence: CDR1 MNHNY, CDR2 SVGAGI (reference sequence). Trimming left V 2 bases short and J 11 bases short, with 16 bases between. The CDR3 region is CASSYQGGVRTQHF. CDR3 nucleotides: TGTGCCAGCAGTTACCAAGGGGGGGTAAGGACCCAGCATTTT.

This clonotype appeared many times. This chain uses TRBV7-8 with TRBJ2-5, with TRBD1 matching 7 bases. The CDR3 consists of 16 residues. Germline CDR1 SGHVS, CDR2 FQNEAQ. Unmatched junction bases numbered 11, after V lost 3 bases and J lost 4 bases. The CDR3 reads CASSFTLTGRGETQYF. CDR3 nucleotide sequence: TGTGCCAGCAGCTTCACTTTGACAGGGCGAGGAGAGACCCAGTACTTC. Complete variable domain (other parts from reference TRBV7-8 and TRBJ2-5): GAGVSQSPRYKVAKRGQDVALRCDPISGHVSLFWYQQALGQGPEFLTYFQNEAQLDKSGLPSDRFFAERPEGSVSTLKIQRTQQEDSAVYLCASSFTLTGRGETQYFGPGTRLLVL.

This clonotype was counted a single time. V and J are TRBV2 and TRBJ2-5; TRBD2 aligns across 9 bases. The trim removed 5 bases at V and 11 bases at J, leaving 3 bases unmatched. CDR3 length: 11 amino acids. Looked up from germline, CDR1 is SNHLY and CDR2 is FYNNEI. CDR3 region: CASSTTSGQYF. For the CDR3, the DNA is TGTGCCAGCAGTACAACTAGCGGGCAGTACTTC.

This chain uses TRBV9 with TRBJ2-1; 14 bases map to TRBD2. The V and J ends lost 4 bases and 0 bases, in that order; junction bases with no gene match: 6. The CDR3 is 18 residues long. CDR1 and CDR2 (germline): SGDLS, YYNGEE. The CDR3 loop is CASSRGLAGGPSYNEQFF. CDR3 DNA: TGTGCCAGCAGCCGCGGACTAGCGGGGGGCCCCTCCTACAATGAGCAGTTCTTC. Based on the CDR3 plus reference TRBV9 and TRBJ2-1, the full variable domain is DSGVTQTPKHLITATGQRVTLRCSPRSGDLSVYWYQQSLDQGLQFLIQYYNGEERAKGNILERFSAQQFPDLHSELNLSSLELGDSALYFCASSRGLAGGPSYNEQFFGPGTRLTVL.

This clonotype has only a few counts. The genes are TRBV5-5 and TRBJ2-2; D possibly corresponds to TRBD2 (5 bases). CDR3 size: 14 residues. The V and J ends lost 1 base and 2 bases respectively, with 6 bases between them. Germline values: CDR1 SGHKS, CDR2 YYEKEE (reference sequence). In nucleotides, the CDR3 is TGTGCCAGCAGCTTGACTAGTAACACCGGGGAGCTGTTTTTT. Translating gives CASSLTSNTGELFF.